The 3 T cell receptor beta chains below come from one sample, sequenced in a study of tissue T cells after allogeneic stem cell transplantation. The data were produced by immunoSEQ multiplex PCR, yet TCRdb's version contains in-frame clones alone and is incomplete. The sample carries about 50,000 clones, approximately 73% recorded once. The sample comprised sorted cells pooled from one or two spleens. Source of these receptors: a pool of C57BL/6 mice in good health.

This clone was observed a few times. The gene names given are mouse names. The read stops 1 residue short of the end of the CDR3; the missing end is completed from the germline J gene. The chain couples TRBV19 to TRBJ2-7; D gene ambiguous. CDR3 length: 11 residues. V shed 2 bases and J shed 4 bases, with 4 bases lying between them. Germline V CDR1 and CDR2: FNHDT, SITEND (reference sequence). The CDR3 is CASSISYEQYF. Incomplete CDR3 DNA: TGTGCCAGCAGTATCTCATATGAACAGTAC.

In the case of this clone: The gene names given are mouse names. The read stops 1 residue short of the end of the CDR3; the missing end is completed from the germline J gene. This chain uses TRBV16 with TRBJ2-7; 8 bases align to TRBD2. This CDR3 is built from 15 residues. The junction had 4 bases not matched to a gene; V was cut back by 3 bases and J by 0 bases. In germline, CDR1 is SGHSA, CDR2 FRNQAP. The CDR3 DNA, read in part, is TGTGCAAGCAGCTTCGGGACTGGTTTCTCCTATGAACAGTAC. It translates to CASSFGTGFSYEQY. The entire CDR3 protein reads CASSFGTGFSYEQYF.

In regard to this clone: All gene names here are mouse names. The CDR3 end is not reached by the read, which stops 1 residue before it; the germline J gene fills it in. The chain joins TRBV3 to TRBJ1-2; 7 bases align to TRBD1. With V trimmed by 1 base and J by 4 bases, 3 bases remained unmatched. CDR3 length equals 14 residues. CDR1 is SNHLY and CDR2 is FYNGKV in the germline V gene (reference sequence). The CDR3 protein is CASSLEQGTSDYTF. The sequenced part of the CDR3 DNA is TGTGCCAGCAGCTTAGAACAGGGGACCTCCGACTACACC.